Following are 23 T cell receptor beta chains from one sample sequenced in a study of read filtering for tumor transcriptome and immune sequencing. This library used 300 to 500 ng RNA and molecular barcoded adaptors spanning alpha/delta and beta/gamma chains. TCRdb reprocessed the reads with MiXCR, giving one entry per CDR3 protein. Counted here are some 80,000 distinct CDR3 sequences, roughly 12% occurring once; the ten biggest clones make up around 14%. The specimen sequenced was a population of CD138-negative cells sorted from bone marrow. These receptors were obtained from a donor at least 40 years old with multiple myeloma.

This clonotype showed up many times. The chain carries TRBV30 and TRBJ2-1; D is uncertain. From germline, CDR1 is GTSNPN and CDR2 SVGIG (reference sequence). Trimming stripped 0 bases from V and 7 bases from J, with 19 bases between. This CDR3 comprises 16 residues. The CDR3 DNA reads TGTGCCTGGAGTGTTCGTGTCCAGAGCCCCAGGAATGAGCAGTTCTTC. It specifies CAWSVRVQSPRNEQFF.

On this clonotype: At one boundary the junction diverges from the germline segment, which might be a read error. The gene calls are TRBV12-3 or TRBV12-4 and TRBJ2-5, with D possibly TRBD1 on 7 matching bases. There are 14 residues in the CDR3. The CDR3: CSSSTTGRQESQYF. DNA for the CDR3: TGTTCCAGCAGCACGACAGGGAGGCAAGAGTCCCAGTACTTC.

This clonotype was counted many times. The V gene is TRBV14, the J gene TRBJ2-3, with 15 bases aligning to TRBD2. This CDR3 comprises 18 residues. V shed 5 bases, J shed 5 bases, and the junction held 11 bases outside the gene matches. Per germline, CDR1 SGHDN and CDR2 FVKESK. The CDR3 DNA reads TGTGCCAGCAGCGAGGGACTAGCGGGAGGAGTAGCACAAGATACGCAGTATTTT. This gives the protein CASSEGLAGGVAQDTQYF.

CDR3 bases: TGTGCCAGCAGCCAAGTTATTCAGTCACCCCTCCACTTT. It encodes CASSQVIQSPLHF. The chain carries TRBV14 and TRBJ1-6; D gene ambiguous. Germline assignment: CDR1 SGHDN and CDR2 FVKESK. This CDR3 has 13 residues. Trimming shortened V by 1 base and J by 10 bases, and 8 bases separated the two germline ends. Combining the CDR3 with reference TRBV14 and TRBJ1-6 gives the whole variable domain EAGVTQFPSHSVIEKGQTVTLRCDPISGHDNLYWYRRVMGKEIKFLLHFVKESKQDESGMPNNRFLAERTGGTYSTLKVQPAELEDSGVYFCASSQVIQSPLHFGNGTRLTVT.

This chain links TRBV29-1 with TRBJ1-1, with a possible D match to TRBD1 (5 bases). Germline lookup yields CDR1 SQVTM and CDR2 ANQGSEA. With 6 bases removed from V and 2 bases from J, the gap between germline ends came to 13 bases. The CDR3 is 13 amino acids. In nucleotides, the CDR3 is TGCAGCGTAAGAAGGGGAGGTAACACTGAAGCTTTCTTT. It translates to CSVRRGGNTEAFF.

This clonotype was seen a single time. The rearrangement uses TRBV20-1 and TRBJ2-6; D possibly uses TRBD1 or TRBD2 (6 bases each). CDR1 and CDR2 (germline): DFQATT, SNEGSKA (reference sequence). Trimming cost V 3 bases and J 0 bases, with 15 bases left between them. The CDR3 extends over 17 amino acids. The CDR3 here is CSASSGAASSGANVLTF. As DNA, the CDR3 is TGCAGTGCTAGTTCGGGGGCCGCGAGCTCTGGGGCCAACGTCCTGACTTTC.

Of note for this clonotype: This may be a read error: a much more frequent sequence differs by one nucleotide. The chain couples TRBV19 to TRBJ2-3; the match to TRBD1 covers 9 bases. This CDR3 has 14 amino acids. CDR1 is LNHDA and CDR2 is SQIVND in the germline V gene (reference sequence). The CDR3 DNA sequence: TGTGCCAGTAGGAGGGACAGGGACACAGATGCGCAGTATTTT. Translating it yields CASRRDRDTDAQYF.

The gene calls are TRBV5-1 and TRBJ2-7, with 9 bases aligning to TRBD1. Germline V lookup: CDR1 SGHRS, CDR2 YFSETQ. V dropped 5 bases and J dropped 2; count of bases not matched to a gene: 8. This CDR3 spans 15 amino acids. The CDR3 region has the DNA TGCGCCAGCAGGGATCTTAGACAGGGGGCCTACGAGCAGTACTTC. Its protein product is CASRDLRQGAYEQYF.

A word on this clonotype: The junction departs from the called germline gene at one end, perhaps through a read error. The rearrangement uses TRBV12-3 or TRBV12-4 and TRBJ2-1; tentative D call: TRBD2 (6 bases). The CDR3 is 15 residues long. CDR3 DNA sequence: TGTGCCAGCAGTGTCGGGAGTCTATCCTACAGTGAGCAGCTCTTT. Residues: CASSVGSLSYSEQLF.

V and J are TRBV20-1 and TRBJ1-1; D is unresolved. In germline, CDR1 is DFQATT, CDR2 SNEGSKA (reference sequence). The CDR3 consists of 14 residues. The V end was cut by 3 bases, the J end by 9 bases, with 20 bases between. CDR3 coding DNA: TGCAGTGCTAGGGAACGCAAGCCCCCTCGGAAAGCTTTCTTT. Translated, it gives CSARERKPPRKAFF.

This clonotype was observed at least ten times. CDR3 DNA: TGTGCCAGCAGCCGGGAGAACACTGAAGCTTTCTTT. Translated: CASSRENTEAFF. The chain employs TRBV2 and TRBJ1-1, with D unresolved. Germline values: CDR1 SNHLY, CDR2 FYNNEI. V was cut by 6 bases and J by 1 base, with 6 bases left in between. The CDR3 has 12 residues.

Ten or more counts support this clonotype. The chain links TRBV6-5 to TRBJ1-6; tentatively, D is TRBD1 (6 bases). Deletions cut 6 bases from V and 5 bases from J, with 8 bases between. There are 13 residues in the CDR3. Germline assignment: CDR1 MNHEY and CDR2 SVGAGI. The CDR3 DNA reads TGTGCCAGCAGAGACAGGCATAATTCACCCCTCCACTTT. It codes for CASRDRHNSPLHF.

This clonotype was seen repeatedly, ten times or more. Written as DNA, the CDR3 is TGTGCCAGTAGTATAAGCCCCCAAGGGACCTACGAGCAGTACTTC. This gives the protein CASSISPQGTYEQYF. The gene calls are TRBV19 and TRBJ2-7; unclear D gene. V was clipped by 2 bases and J by 2 bases, with 13 bases between them. CDR1 and CDR2 (germline): LNHDA, SQIVND (reference sequence). The CDR3 contains 15 residues. Combining the CDR3 with reference TRBV19 and TRBJ2-7 gives the whole variable domain DGGITQSPKYLFRKEGQNVTLSCEQNLNHDAMYWYRQDPGQGLRLIYYSQIVNDFQKGDIAEGYSVSREKKESFPLTVTSAQKNPTAFYLCASSISPQGTYEQYFGPGTRLTVT.

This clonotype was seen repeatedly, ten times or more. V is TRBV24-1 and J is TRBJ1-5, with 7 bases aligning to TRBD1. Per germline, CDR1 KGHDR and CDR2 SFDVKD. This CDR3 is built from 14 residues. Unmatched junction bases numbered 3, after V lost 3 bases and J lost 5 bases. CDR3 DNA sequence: TGTGCCACCAGTGATAGTACAGGGGATCAGCCCCAGCATTTT. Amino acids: CATSDSTGDQPQHF.

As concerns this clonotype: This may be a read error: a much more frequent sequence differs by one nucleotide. CDR3 in DNA: TGCGCCAGCGGCTTGGACCCGAACACCGGGGAGCTGTTTTTT. Protein sequence: CASGLDPNTGELFF. The chain links TRBV5-1 to TRBJ2-2; D is undetermined. The CDR3 length is 14 residues. CDR1 and CDR2 from the germline V gene are SGHRS and YFSETQ.

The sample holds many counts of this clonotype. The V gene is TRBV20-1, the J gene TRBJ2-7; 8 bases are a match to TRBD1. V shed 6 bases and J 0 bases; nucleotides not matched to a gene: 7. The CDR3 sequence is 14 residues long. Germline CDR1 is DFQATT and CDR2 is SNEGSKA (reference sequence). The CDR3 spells CSAQDRGNSYEQYF. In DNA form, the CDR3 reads TGCAGTGCACAAGACAGGGGAAACTCCTACGAGCAGTACTTC.

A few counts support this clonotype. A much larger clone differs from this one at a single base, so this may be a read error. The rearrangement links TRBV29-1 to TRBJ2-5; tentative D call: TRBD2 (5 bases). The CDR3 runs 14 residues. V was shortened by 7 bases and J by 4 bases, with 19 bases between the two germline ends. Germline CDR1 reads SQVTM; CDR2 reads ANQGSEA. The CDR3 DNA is TGCAGCGCTGAGGCATCCGGGATGGGAGAGACCCAGTACTTC. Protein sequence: CSAEASGMGETQYF.

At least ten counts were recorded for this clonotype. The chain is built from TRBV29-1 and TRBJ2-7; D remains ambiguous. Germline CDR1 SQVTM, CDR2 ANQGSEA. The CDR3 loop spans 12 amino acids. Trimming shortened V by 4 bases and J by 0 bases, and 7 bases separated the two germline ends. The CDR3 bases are TGCAGCGTTGTTCTGGGCTCCTACGAGCAGTACTTC. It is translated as CSVVLGSYEQYF.

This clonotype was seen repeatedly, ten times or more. Written as DNA, the CDR3 is TGCAGTGCTAGAGATCCCGGGATAGGCTACGAGCAGTACTTC. It specifies CSARDPGIGYEQYF. The rearrangement joins TRBV20-1 to TRBJ2-7, with a tentative D call TRBD2 (5 bases). V dropped 0 bases and J dropped 3 bases, with 12 bases sitting between them. The germline V gene encodes CDR1 DFQATT and CDR2 SNEGSKA (reference sequence). The CDR3 totals 14 residues.

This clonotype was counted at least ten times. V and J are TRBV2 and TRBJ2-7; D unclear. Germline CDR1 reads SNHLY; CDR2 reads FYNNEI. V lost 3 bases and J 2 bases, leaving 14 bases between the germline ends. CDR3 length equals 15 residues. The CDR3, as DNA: TGTGCCAGCAGTGATATAGTGACTCAACCCTACGAGCAGTACTTC. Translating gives CASSDIVTQPYEQYF. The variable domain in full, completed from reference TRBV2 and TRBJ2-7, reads EPEVTQTPSHQVTQMGQEVILRCVPISNHLYFYWYRQILGQKVEFLVSFYNNEISEKSEIFDDQFSVERPDGSNFTLKIRSTKLEDSAMYFCASSDIVTQPYEQYFGPGTRLTVT.

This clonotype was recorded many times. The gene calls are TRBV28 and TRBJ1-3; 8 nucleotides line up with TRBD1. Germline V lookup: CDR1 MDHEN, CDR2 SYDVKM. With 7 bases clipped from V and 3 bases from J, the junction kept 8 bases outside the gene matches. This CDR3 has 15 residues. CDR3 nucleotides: TGTGCCAGCACCTCCGGGGGACAGGATGGAAACACCATATATTTT. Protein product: CASTSGGQDGNTIYF.

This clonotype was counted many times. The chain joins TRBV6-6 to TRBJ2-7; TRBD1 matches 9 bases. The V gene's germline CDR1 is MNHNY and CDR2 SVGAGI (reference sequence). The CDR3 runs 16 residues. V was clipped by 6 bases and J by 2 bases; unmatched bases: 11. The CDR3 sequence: CASRPSPGQGPYEQYF. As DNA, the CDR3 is TGTGCCAGCAGACCCAGTCCGGGACAGGGCCCCTACGAGCAGTACTTC.

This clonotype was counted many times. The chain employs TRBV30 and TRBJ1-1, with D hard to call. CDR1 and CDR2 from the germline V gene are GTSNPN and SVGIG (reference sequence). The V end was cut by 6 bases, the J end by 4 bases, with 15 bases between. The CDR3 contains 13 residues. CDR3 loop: CACTRTPGTEAFF. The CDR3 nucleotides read TGTGCCTGTACCCGGACCCCAGGCACTGAAGCTTTCTTT.